This T cell receptor beta chain was identified during a study of OX40 agonist ivuxolimab in advanced cancers. For the study at large: Participants, roughly 80% male, averaged 60 years of age, ranging from roughly 23 to 80.

The study's findings and limits: CD8+ T cells averaged more expanded clones than CD4+. At doses 0.1 to 3.0 mg/kg, CD4+ and CD8+ clones expanded.

About this clone itself: The antigen is unknown.

With autoimmune disease history or systemic immunosuppression, patients were excluded. The CDR3 is 16 amino acids. The ends were cut back, 3 bases at V and 0 bases at J, with 9 bases in the middle. Per germline, CDR1 MDHEN and CDR2 SYDVKM. Assay: immunoSEQ multiplex PCR; the TCRdb copy retains only in-frame clones and omits some. The data hold 99,000 or so clones, with about 91% observed a single time. J is TRBJ2-6 and V is TRBV28; D is unclear. The sequence came from an adult with an advanced solid tumor such as melanoma, head and neck, liver or kidney cancer. Source: CD4+ or CD8+ T cells sorted from blood, taken in a trial of the OX40 agonist ivuxolimab. Here the CDR3 reads CASSLGIYSGANVLTF. CDR3 bases: TGTGCCAGCAGTTTGGGCATCTACTCTGGGGCCAACGTCCTGACTTTC.